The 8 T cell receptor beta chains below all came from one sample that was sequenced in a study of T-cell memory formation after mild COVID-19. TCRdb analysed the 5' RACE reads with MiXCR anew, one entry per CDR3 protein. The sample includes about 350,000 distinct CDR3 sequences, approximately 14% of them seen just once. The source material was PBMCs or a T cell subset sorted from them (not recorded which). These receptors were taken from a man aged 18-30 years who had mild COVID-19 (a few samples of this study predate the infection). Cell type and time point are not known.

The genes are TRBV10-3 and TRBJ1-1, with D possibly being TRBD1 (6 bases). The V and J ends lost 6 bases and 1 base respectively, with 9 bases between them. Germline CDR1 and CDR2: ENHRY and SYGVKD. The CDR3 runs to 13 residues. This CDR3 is CAISQTGNTEAFF. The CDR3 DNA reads TGTGCCATCAGCCAGACAGGGAACACTGAAGCTTTCTTT.

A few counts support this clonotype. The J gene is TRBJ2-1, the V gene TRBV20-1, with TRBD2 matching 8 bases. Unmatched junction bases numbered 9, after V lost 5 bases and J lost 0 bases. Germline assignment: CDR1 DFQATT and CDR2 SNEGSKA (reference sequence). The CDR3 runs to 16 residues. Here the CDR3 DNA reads TGCAGTGCTCCCGAGCGGGGGCTGAGCTCCTACAATGAGCAGTTCTTC. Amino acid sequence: CSAPERGLSSYNEQFF.

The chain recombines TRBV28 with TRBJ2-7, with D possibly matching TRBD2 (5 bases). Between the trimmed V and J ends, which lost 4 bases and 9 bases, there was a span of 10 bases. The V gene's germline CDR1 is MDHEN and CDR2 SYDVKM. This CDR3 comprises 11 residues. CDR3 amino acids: CASSSLGRQYV. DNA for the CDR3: TGTGCCAGCAGTTCTTTGGGGAGGCAGTACGTC.

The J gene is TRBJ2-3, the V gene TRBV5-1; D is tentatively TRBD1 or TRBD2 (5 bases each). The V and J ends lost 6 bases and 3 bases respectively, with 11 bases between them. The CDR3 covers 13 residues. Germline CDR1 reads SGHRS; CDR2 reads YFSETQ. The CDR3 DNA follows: TGCGCCAGCACAGTAGGGACGACAGATACGCAGTATTTT. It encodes CASTVGTTDTQYF.

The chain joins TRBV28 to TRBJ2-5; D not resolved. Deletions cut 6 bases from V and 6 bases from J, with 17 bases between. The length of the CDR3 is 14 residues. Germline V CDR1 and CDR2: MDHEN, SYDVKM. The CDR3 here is CASSPAWVTQTQYF. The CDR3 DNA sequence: TGTGCCAGCAGCCCCGCTTGGGTGACTCAGACCCAGTACTTC.

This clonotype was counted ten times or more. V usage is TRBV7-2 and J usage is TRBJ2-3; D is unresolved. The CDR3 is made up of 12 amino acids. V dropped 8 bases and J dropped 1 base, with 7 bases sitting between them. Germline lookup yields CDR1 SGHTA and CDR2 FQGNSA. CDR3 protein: CASAKGTDTQYF. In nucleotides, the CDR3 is TGTGCCAGCGCGAAGGGCACAGATACGCAGTATTTT.

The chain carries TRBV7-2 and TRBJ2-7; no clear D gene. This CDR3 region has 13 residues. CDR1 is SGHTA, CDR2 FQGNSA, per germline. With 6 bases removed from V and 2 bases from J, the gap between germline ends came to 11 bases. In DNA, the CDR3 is TGTGCCAGCAGTCCCTACGGGCCCTACGAGCAGTACTTC. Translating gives CASSPYGPYEQYF.

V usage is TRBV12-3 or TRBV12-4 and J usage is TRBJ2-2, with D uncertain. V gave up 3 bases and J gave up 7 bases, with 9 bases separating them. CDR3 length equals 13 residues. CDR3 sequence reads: CASSLFLGGELFF. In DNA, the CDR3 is TGTGCCAGCAGTTTGTTTTTGGGCGGGGAGCTGTTTTTT.